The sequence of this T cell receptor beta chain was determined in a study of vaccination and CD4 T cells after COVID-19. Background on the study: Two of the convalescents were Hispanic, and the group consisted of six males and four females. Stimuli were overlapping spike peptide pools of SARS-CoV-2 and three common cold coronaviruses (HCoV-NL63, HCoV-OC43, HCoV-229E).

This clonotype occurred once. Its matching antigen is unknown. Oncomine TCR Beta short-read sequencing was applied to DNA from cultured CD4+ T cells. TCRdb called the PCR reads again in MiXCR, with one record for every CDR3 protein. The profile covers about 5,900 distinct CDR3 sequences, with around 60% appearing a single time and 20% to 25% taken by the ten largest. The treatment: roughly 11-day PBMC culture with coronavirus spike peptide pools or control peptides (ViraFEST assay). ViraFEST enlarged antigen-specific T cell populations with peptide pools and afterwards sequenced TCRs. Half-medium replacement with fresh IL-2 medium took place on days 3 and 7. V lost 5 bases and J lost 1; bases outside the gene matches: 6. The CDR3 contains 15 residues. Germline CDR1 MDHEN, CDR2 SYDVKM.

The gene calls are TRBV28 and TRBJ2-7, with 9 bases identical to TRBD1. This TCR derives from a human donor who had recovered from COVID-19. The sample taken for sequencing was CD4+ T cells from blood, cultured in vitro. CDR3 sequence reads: CASSPAGTGSYEQYF. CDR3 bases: TGTGCCAGCAGTCCCGCCGGGACAGGGTCCTACGAGCAGTACTTC.